This T cell receptor (beta chain) was found in a study of beta chain features in type 1 diabetes. cDNA synthesis used the whole RNA isolate, giving expressed TCRB sequences. Average reads for naive, central memory and regulatory T cell samples were around 4 million. TCRdb's copy holds only in-frame clones and misses some; the assay was immunoSEQ multiplex PCR. The table has just over 600,000 clones, around 15% seen once. Germline V gives CDR1 GTSNPN, CDR2 SVGIG (reference sequence). This CDR3 is 13 amino acids long. The V and J ends lost 0 bases and 8 bases respectively, with 13 bases between them. Sequenced sample: naive CD4+ T cells from blood. This receptor was identified in a man in his late teens or twenties in good health. The rearrangement links TRBV30 to TRBJ1-2; perhaps TRBD1 as D (5 bases). The CDR3 loop reads CAWSVRAGLGYTF. The DNA of the CDR3 is TGTGCCTGGAGTGTTCGGGCGGGACTGGGCTACACCTTC. Drawing the rest from reference TRBV30 and TRBJ1-2, the complete variable domain is SQTIHQWPATLVQPVGSPLSLECTVEGTSNPNLYWYRQAAGRGLQLLFYSVGIGQISSEVPQNLSASRPQDRQFILSSKKLLLSDSGFYLCAWSVRAGLGYTFGSGTRLTVV.